The 23 T cell receptor beta chains below were found in one sample sequenced in a study of metastatic and nonmetastatic thyroid tumors. There were no patients who had received any treatment before thyroid surgery. TCRdb re-called the PCR reads with MiXCR. Seen here are 43,000 or so clones, less than 5% observed once, and the top ten hold roughly a tenth. Material: blood. These receptors all come from a female donor with papillary thyroid cancer or a benign thyroid nodule (not recorded which). Some clones in this sample may be carry-over from other donors' samples.

The V and J genes are TRBV9 and TRBJ1-1; D gene unclear. Trimming left V 0 bases short and J 3 bases short, with 6 bases between. The CDR3 extends over 13 amino acids. In germline, CDR1 is SGDLS, CDR2 YYNGEE. CDR3 DNA sequence: TGTGCCAGCAGCGTAGTCACTTACACTGAAGCTTTCTTT. Translation gives CASSVVTYTEAFF.

J is TRBJ2-3 and V is TRBV6-4; TRBD2 agrees at 8 bases. The CDR3 is 14 amino acids. Germline CDR1 reads MRHNA; CDR2 reads SNTAGT. V lost 7 bases to trimming and J lost 12 bases; unmatched junction nucleotides: 15. DNA for the CDR3: TGTGCCAGCATTGAAAGCGGGAGCACAGGTACACAGTATTTT. Protein: CASIESGSTGTQYF.

There are many counts of this clone. V and J are TRBV30 and TRBJ1-4, with D hard to call. The CDR3 spans 13 residues. Trimming shortened V by 4 bases and J by 6 bases, and 12 bases separated the two germline ends. Germline CDR1 and CDR2: GTSNPN and SVGIG (reference sequence). The CDR3 spells CAWNGGEDEKLFF. The CDR3 bases are TGTGCCTGGAACGGTGGGGAAGATGAAAAACTGTTTTTT.

J is TRBJ2-7 and V is TRBV6-1; TRBD1 matches 9 bases. The ends lost 6 bases at V and 6 bases at J; junction bases unmatched: 12. In germline, CDR1 is MNHNS, CDR2 SASEGT. CDR3 length: 15 residues. The CDR3 region is CASRPPQGALSEQYF. In DNA form, the CDR3 reads TGTGCCAGCAGGCCCCCACAGGGGGCGCTCTCCGAGCAGTACTTC.

This clone was counted many times. The gene calls are TRBV2 and TRBJ2-3; the D is unclear. Trimming took 0 bases from V and 0 from J, leaving 13 bases between them. In germline, CDR1 is SNHLY, CDR2 FYNNEI. The CDR3 spans 17 residues. In DNA form, the CDR3 reads TGTGCCAGCAGTGAAGCCCGGGCAAAGCCTAGCACAGATACGCAGTATTTT. Its translation: CASSEARAKPSTDTQYF. The full variable domain, in which reference TRBV2 and TRBJ2-3 provide the parts outside the CDR3, is EPEVTQTPSHQVTQMGQEVILRCVPISNHLYFYWYRQILGQKVEFLVSFYNNEISEKSEIFDDQFSVERPDGSNFTLKIRSTKLEDSAMYFCASSEARAKPSTDTQYFGPGTRLTVL.

This clone was picked up many times. The chain couples TRBV7-9 to TRBJ1-3; 8 positions agree with TRBD1. The ends lost 5 bases at V and 2 bases at J; junction bases unmatched: 2. Per the germline V gene, CDR1 is SEHNR and CDR2 is FQNEAQ (reference sequence). The CDR3 is 14 amino acids. The DNA for the CDR3 is TGTGCCAGCAGCCTACAGGGGGCTGGAAACACCATATATTTT. It yields the protein CASSLQGAGNTIYF.

This clone has ten or more counts. This may be a read error: a much more frequent sequence differs by one nucleotide. This rearrangement joins TRBV12-3 or TRBV12-4 to TRBJ2-7; a possible D gene is TRBD2 (6 bases). This CDR3 has 16 residues. With 4 bases removed from V and 0 bases from J, the gap between germline ends came to 16 bases. The CDR3 nucleotides read TGTGCCAGCAGTTCCTCCGGGGGACGACTCTCCTACGAGCAGTACTTC. Residues: CASSSSGGRLSYEQYF.

This clone was observed at least ten times. The chain employs TRBV20-1 and TRBJ2-2; D is possibly TRBD1 (5 bases). The CDR3 consists of 15 residues. Germline CDR1 and CDR2: DFQATT and SNEGSKA (reference sequence). Between the trimmed V and J ends, which lost 0 bases and 1 base, there was a span of 9 bases. The CDR3 DNA is TGCAGTGCTAGAGATACGACAGTGAACACCGGGGAGCTGTTTTTT. Residues: CSARDTTVNTGELFF.

This clone occurred many times. The rearrangement uses TRBV14 and TRBJ2-7; possibly TRBD2 for D (6 bases). The V and J ends lost 4 bases and 3 bases respectively, with 10 bases between them. The CDR3 is made up of 13 amino acids. Germline CDR1 SGHDN, CDR2 FVKESK. The CDR3 region is CASSPTRGYEQYF. In DNA, the CDR3 is TGTGCCAGCAGCCCGACTAGAGGCTACGAGCAGTACTTC. Looking up the rest from reference TRBV14 and TRBJ2-7 gives the full variable domain: EAGVTQFPSHSVIEKGQTVTLRCDPISGHDNLYWYRRVMGKEIKFLLHFVKESKQDESGMPNNRFLAERTGGTYSTLKVQPAELEDSGVYFCASSPTRGYEQYFGPGTRLTVT.

Comments on this clone: A single base separates this from a much larger clone, so it may be a read error. This sample includes further DNA sequences coding for the same CDR3. The chain couples TRBV20-1 to TRBJ1-1; D gene ambiguous. The germline V gene encodes CDR1 DFQATT and CDR2 SNEGSKA (reference sequence). V was cut by 3 bases and J by 4 bases, with 9 bases left in between. The CDR3 consists of 12 residues. For the CDR3, the DNA is TGCAGTGCTAGTTTGGGTTTCACTGAAGCTTTCTTT. Its protein is CSASLGFTEAFF.

This clone was counted only a few times. One end of the junction is discordant with germline, which a read error may explain. This chain uses TRBV7-2 with TRBJ2-3, with 8 bases aligning to TRBD2. Germline CDR1 and CDR2: SGHTA and FQGNSA. The CDR3 has 16 residues. This CDR3 is CASSLAGTRVTDKQYF. CDR3 coding DNA: TGTGCCAGCAGCTTGGCCGGGACTAGGGTAACAGATAAGCAGTATTTT.

This chain joins TRBV7-9 and TRBJ1-1; weak D call: TRBD1 (6 bases). Germline assignment: CDR1 SEHNR and CDR2 FQNEAQ (reference sequence). Trimming cost V 2 bases and J 10 bases, with 14 bases left between them. The CDR3 extends over 13 amino acids. The CDR3 here is CASSLTGQRGAFF. For the CDR3, the DNA is TGTGCCAGCAGCTTAACGGGACAAAGGGGAGCTTTCTTT.

The chain is built from TRBV6-2 or TRBV6-3 and TRBJ2-7, with TRBD1 matching 9 bases. Germline lookup yields CDR1 MNHEY and CDR2 SVGEGT. This CDR3 is built from 18 residues. V shed 0 bases, J shed 0 bases, and the junction held 9 bases outside the gene matches. The CDR3 spells CASSYSRGQGPYSYEQYF. For the CDR3, the DNA is TGTGCCAGCAGTTACTCGAGAGGACAGGGGCCTTACTCCTACGAGCAGTACTTC.

This clone came up many times. The chain links TRBV10-2 to TRBJ1-1; possible D gene TRBD1, 5 bases. The CDR3 loop spans 13 amino acids. Trimming cost V 3 bases and J 2 bases, with 7 bases left between them. Germline CDR1 reads WSHSY; CDR2 reads SAAADI. CDR3 sequence (DNA): TGCGCCAGCAGTGACAGGGATAACACTGAAGCTTTCTTT. This gives the protein CASSDRDNTEAFF.

This clone was counted only a few times. The junction departs from germline at one end; a sequencing error may be responsible. The rearrangement joins TRBV19 to TRBJ2-6; TRBD2 matches 7 bases. Per the germline V gene, CDR1 is LNHDA and CDR2 is SQIVND (reference sequence). This CDR3 contains 17 residues. CDR3 DNA sequence: TGTGCCAGTAGACATAGCGGGCCCCCCTCTGGGGCCAACGTCATGACTTTC. It is translated as CASRHSGPPSGANVMTF.

Ten or more counts support this clone. The chain combines TRBV29-1 with TRBJ2-5; D is uncertain. The V and J ends lost 4 bases and 5 bases respectively, with 14 bases between them. The CDR3 is made up of 13 amino acids. CDR1 and CDR2 (germline): SQVTM, ANQGSEA. CDR3 loop: CSVVKGTWETQYF. DNA for the CDR3: TGCAGCGTTGTAAAGGGCACGTGGGAGACCCAGTACTTC. Full variable domain (rest looked up from reference TRBV29-1 and TRBJ2-5): SAVISQKPSRDICQRGTSLTIQCQVDSQVTMMFWYRQQPGQSLTLIATANQGSEATYESGFVIDKFPISRPNLTFSTLTVSNMSPEDSSIYLCSVVKGTWETQYFGPGTRLLVL.

This clone was counted between two and nine times. The V gene is TRBV6-1, the J gene TRBJ1-2; a weak D match, TRBD1 (6 bases). Germline V gives CDR1 MNHNS, CDR2 SASEGT. V was clipped by 5 bases and J by 1 base, with 11 bases between them. The CDR3 contains 14 residues. CDR3 sequence (DNA): TGTGCCAGCAGTCGTATCAGGGGTAACTATGGCTACACCTTC. As protein: CASSRIRGNYGYTF.

This clone is medium-sized in the sample. The chain recombines TRBV6-1 with TRBJ1-1; D is possibly TRBD1 (5 bases). V was shortened by 7 bases and J by 4 bases, with 10 bases between the two germline ends. Germline CDR1 and CDR2: MNHNS and SASEGT. This CDR3 contains 12 residues. DNA for the CDR3: TGTGCCAGCATGATAGGGGCCACTGAAGCTTTCTTT. This encodes CASMIGATEAFF.

With respect to this clone: One end of the junction is discordant with germline, which a read error may explain. The V and J genes are TRBV27 and TRBJ1-6; D gene unclear. Germline V lookup: CDR1 MNHEY, CDR2 SMNVEV (reference sequence). CDR3 length equals 12 residues. The CDR3 sequence is CASTERDSPHQF. The DNA of the CDR3 is TGTGCCAGCACCGAGAGGGATTCACCCCACCAGTTT.

This clone was recorded a few times. The chain carries TRBV12-3 or TRBV12-4 and TRBJ2-1; 12 bases are a match to TRBD2. With V trimmed by 4 bases and J by 8 bases, 6 bases remained unmatched. This CDR3 comprises 15 residues. CDR3 region: CASSSGTSGPHEQFF. CDR3 nucleotide sequence: TGTGCCAGCAGTTCCGGGACTAGCGGGCCCCATGAGCAGTTCTTC.

This chain joins TRBV28 and TRBJ1-3; D unresolved. CDR3 length equals 11 residues. Trimming took off 3 bases at V and 8 bases at J, with 5 bases between the two ends. Germline-derived CDR1 and CDR2 are MDHEN and SYDVKM. CDR3 sequence reads: CASSFRYTIYF. DNA of the CDR3: TGTGCCAGCAGTTTTCGGTACACCATATATTTT.

This clone showed up just a few times. With a much larger clone just one base away, this may be a read error. The rearrangement uses TRBV7-8 and TRBJ2-1; D ambiguous. The germline V gene has CDR1 SGHVS and CDR2 FQNEAQ. The CDR3 covers 11 residues. The CDR3 bases are TGTGCCAGCAGCTTAGCGGTAGTGTGGGTCTTC. Translated: CASSLAVVWVF.

This clone was seen repeatedly, ten times or more. This CDR3 is CASSIWGGMGTDTQYF. In DNA form, the CDR3 reads TGTGCCAGTAGTATTTGGGGGGGCATGGGCACAGATACGCAGTATTTT. The chain combines TRBV19 with TRBJ2-3; the D gene is possibly TRBD2 (7 bases). CDR1 is LNHDA, CDR2 SQIVND, per germline (reference sequence). The CDR3 runs 16 residues. V was shortened by 3 bases and J by 1 base, with 14 bases between the two germline ends.